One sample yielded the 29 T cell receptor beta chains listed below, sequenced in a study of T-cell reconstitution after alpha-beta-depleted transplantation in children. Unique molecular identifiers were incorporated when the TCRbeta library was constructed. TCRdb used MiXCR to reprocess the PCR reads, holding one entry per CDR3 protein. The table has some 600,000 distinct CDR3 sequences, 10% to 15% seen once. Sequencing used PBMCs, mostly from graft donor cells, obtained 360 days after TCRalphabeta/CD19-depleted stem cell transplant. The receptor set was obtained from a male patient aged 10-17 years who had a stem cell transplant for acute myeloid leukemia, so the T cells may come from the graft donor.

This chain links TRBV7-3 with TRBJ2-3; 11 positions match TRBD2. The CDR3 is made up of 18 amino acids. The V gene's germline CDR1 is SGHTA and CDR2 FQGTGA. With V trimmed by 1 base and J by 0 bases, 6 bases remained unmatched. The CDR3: CASSLRSGLAASTDTQYF. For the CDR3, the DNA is TGTGCCAGCAGCTTAAGATCGGGACTAGCGGCTAGCACAGATACGCAGTATTTT.

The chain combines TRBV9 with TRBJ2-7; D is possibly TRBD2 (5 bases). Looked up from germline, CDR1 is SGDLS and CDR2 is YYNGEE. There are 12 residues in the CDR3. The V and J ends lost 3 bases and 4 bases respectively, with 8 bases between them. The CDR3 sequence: CASSADFYEQYF. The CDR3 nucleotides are TGTGCCAGCAGCGCGGACTTTTACGAGCAGTACTTC.

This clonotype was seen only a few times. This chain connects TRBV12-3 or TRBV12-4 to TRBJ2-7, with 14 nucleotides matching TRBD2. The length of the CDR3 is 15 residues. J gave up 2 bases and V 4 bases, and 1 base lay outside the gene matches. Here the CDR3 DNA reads TGTGCCAGCAGTTCGACTAGCGGGAGGGCCTACGAGCAGTACTTC. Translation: CASSSTSGRAYEQYF.

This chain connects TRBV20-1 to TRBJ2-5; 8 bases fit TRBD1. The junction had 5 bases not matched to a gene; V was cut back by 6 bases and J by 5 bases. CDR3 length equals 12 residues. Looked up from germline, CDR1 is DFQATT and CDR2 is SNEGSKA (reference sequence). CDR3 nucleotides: TGCAGTGCCCAGGGGGCGGCTGAGACCCAGTACTTC. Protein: CSAQGAAETQYF.

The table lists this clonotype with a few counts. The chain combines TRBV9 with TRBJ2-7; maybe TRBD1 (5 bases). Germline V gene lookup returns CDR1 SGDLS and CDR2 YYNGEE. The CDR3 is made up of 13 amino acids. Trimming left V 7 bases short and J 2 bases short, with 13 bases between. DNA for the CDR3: TGTGCCAGCTCTGGGGCCAGAACCTACGAGCAGTACTTC. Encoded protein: CASSGARTYEQYF. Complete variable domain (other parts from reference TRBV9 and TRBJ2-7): DSGVTQTPKHLITATGQRVTLRCSPRSGDLSVYWYQQSLDQGLQFLIQYYNGEERAKGNILERFSAQQFPDLHSELNLSSLELGDSALYFCASSGARTYEQYFGPGTRLTVT.

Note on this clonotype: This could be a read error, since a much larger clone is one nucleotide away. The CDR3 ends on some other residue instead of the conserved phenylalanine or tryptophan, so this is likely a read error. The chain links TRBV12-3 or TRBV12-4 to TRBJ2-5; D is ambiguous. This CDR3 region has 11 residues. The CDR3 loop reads CASSPQGTQYL. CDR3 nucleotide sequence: TGTGCCAGCAGTCCTCAAGGGACCCAGTACCTC.

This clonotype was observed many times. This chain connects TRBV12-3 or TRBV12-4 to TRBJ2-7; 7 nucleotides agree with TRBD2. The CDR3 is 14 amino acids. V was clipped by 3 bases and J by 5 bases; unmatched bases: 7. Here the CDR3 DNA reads TGTGCCAGCAGTTTTTCGGCGGGAGCCCACGAGCAGTACTTC. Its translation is CASSFSAGAHEQYF.

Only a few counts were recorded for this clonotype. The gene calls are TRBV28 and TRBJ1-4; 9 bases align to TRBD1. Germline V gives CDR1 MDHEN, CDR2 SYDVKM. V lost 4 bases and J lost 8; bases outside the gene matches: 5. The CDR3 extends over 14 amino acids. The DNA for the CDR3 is TGTGCCAGCAGTTGGACAGGGGAAGACGAAAAACTGTTTTTT. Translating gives CASSWTGEDEKLFF.

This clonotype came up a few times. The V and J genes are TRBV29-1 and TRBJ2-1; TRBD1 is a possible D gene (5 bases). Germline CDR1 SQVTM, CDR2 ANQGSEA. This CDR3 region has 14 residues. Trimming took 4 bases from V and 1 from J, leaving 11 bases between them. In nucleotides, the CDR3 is TGCAGCGTTGTCACAGGCGATTCCTACAATGAGCAGTTCTTC. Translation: CSVVTGDSYNEQFF.

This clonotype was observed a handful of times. CDR3 amino acids: CSAFTSSSDTQYF. The CDR3 DNA reads TGCAGTGCTTTTACTAGTTCTTCAGATACGCAGTATTTT. The chain has TRBV20-1 and TRBJ2-3; tentative D call: TRBD2 (5 bases). CDR1 is DFQATT and CDR2 is SNEGSKA in the germline V gene (reference sequence). Trimming stripped 5 bases from V and 4 bases from J, with 13 bases between. The CDR3 loop spans 13 amino acids.

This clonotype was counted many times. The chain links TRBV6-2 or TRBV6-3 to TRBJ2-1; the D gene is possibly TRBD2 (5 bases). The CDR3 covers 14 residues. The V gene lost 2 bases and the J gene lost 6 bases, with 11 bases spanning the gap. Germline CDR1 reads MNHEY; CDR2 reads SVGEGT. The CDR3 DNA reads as TGTGCCAGCAGTTACGGACTCATCGTCAATGAGCAGTTCTTC. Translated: CASSYGLIVNEQFF.

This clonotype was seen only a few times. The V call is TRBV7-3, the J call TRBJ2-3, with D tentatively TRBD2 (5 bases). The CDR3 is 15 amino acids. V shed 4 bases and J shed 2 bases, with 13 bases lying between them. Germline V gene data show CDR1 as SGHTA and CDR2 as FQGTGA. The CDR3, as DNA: TGTGCCAGCAGCTCGTTGATGGGAGACACAGATACGCAGTATTTT. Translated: CASSSLMGDTDTQYF.

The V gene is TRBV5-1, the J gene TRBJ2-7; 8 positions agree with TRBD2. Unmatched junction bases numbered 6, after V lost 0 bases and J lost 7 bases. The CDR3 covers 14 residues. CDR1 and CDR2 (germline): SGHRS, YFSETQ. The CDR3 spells CASSLAALAVEQYF. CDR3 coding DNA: TGCGCCAGCAGCTTGGCCGCACTAGCGGTGGAGCAGTACTTC.

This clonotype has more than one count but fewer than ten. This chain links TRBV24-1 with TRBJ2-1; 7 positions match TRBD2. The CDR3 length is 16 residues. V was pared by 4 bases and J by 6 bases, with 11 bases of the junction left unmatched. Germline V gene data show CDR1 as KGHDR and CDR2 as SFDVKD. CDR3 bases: TGTGCCACCAGTGACCCTACTAGCGTTCCTTTCAATGAGCAGTTCTTC. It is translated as CATSDPTSVPFNEQFF.

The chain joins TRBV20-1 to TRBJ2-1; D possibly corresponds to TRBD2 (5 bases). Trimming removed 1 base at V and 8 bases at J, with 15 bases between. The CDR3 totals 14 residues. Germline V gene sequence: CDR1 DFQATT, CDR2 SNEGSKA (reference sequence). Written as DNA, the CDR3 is TGCAGTGCTAGAGTGATGACGGGAATCGATGAGCAGTTCTTC. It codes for CSARVMTGIDEQFF.

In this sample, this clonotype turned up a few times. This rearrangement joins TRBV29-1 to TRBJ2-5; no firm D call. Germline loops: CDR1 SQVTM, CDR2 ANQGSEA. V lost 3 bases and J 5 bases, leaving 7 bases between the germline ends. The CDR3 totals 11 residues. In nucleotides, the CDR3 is TGCAGCGTTGATCACGGGGAGACCCAGTACTTC. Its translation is CSVDHGETQYF. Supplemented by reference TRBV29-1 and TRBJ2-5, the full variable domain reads SAVISQKPSRDICQRGTSLTIQCQVDSQVTMMFWYRQQPGQSLTLIATANQGSEATYESGFVIDKFPISRPNLTFSTLTVSNMSPEDSSIYLCSVDHGETQYFGPGTRLLVL.

The CDR3 sequence is CASSVAGQPGLAFYNEQFF. For the CDR3, the DNA is TGTGCCAGCAGCGTAGCTGGTCAGCCGGGACTAGCGTTCTACAATGAGCAGTTCTTC. The chain links TRBV9 to TRBJ2-1; 10 bases agree with TRBD2. Trimming cost V 0 bases and J 3 bases; bases outside gene matches: 12. The CDR3 runs 19 residues. Germline CDR1 and CDR2: SGDLS and YYNGEE.

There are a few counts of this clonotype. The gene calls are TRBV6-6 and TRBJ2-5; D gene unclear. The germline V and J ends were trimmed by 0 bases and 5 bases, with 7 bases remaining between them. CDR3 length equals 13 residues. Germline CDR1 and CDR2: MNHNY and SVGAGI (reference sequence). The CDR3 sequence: CASSYSELETQYF. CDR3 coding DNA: TGTGCCAGCAGTTACTCGGAGCTTGAGACCCAGTACTTC.

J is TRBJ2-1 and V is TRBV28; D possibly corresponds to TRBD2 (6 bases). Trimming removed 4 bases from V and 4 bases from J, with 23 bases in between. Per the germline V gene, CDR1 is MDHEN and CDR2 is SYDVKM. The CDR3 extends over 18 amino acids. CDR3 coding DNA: TGTGCCAGCAGTTCCAGTCTTGCGGGGAGCGGACCTTACAATGAGCAGTTCTTC. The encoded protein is CASSSSLAGSGPYNEQFF.

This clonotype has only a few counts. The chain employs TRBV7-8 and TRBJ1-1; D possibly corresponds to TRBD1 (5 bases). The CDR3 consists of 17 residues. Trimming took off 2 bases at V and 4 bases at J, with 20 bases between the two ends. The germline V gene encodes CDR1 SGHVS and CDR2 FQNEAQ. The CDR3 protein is CASSLPRDVEAGTEAFF. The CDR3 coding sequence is TGTGCCAGCAGCTTACCTCGGGACGTCGAGGCGGGCACTGAAGCTTTCTTT.

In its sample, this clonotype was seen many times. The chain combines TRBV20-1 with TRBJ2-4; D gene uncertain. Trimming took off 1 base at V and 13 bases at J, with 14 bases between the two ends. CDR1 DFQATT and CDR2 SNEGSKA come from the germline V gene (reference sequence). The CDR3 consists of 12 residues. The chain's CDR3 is CSARVAAGPQYF. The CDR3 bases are TGCAGTGCTAGAGTTGCCGCTGGTCCCCAGTACTTC.

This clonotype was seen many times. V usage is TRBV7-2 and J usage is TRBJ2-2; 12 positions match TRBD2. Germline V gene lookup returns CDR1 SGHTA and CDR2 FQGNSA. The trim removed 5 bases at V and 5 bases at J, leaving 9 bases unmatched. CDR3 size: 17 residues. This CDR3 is CASSPRLAGVHTGELFF. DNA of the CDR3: TGTGCCAGCAGCCCGAGACTAGCGGGAGTTCATACCGGGGAGCTGTTTTTT.

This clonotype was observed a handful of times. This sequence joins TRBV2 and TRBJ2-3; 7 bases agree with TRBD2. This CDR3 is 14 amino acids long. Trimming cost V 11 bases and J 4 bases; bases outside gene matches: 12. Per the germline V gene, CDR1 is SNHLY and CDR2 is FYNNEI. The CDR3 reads CAVPWREYADTQYF. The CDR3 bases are TGTGCCGTCCCCTGGCGGGAGTACGCAGATACGCAGTATTTT.

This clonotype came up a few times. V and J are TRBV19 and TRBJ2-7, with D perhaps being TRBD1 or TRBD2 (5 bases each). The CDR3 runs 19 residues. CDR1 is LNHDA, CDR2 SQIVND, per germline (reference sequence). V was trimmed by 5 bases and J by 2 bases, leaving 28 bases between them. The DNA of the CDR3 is TGTGCCAGTAGTTCCCTTCGCCTCGGCCGGGACCCACCCCCCTACGAGCAGTACTTC. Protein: CASSSLRLGRDPPPYEQYF.

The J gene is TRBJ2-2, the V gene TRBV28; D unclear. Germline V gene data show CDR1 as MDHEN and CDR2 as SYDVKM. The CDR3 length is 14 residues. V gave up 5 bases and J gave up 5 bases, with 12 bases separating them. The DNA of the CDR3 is TGTGCCAGCAGTGTAAGCCCGGTTACCGGGGAGCTGTTTTTT. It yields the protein CASSVSPVTGELFF. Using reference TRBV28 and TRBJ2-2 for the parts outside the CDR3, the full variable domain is DVKVTQSSRYLVKRTGEKVFLECVQDMDHENMFWYRQDPGLGLRLIYFSYDVKMKEKGDIPEGYSVSREKKERFSLILESASTNQTSMYLCASSVSPVTGELFFGEGSRLTVL.

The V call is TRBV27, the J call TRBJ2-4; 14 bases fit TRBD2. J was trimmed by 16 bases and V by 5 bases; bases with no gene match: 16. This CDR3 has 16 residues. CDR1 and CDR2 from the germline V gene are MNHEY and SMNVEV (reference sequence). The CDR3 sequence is CASSPGLAGGLRTTYF. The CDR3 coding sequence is TGTGCCAGCAGTCCCGGACTAGCGGGAGGACTTCGGACCACCTACTTC.

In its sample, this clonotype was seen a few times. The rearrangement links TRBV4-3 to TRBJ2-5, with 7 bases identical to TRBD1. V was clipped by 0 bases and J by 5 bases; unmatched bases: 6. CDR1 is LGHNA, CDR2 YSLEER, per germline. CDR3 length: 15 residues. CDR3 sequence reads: CASSQDDRVLETQYF. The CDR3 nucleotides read TGCGCCAGCAGCCAAGATGACAGGGTTTTGGAGACCCAGTACTTC.

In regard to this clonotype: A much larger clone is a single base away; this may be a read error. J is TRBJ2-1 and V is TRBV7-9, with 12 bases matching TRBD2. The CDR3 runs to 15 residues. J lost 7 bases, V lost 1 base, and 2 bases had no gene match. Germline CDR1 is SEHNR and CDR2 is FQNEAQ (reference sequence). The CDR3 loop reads CASSLGTSGMNEQFF. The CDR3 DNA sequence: TGTGCCAGCAGCTTAGGGACTAGCGGGATGAATGAGCAGTTCTTC. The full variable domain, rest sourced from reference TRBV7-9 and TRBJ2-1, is DTGVSQNPRHKITKRGQNVTFRCDPISEHNRLYWYRQTLGQGPEFLTYFQNEAQLEKSRLLSDRFSAERPKGSFSTLEIQRTEQGDSAMYLCASSLGTSGMNEQFFGPGTRLTVL.

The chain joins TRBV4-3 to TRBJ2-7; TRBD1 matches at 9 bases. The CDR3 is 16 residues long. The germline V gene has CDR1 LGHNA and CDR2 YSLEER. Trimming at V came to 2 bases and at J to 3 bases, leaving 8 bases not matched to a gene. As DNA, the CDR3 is TGCGCCAGCAGCCAACGTCTCGGGACAGGGATCTACGAGCAGTACTTC. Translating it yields CASSQRLGTGIYEQYF.